The following is a T cell receptor beta chain sequence with its context. Its antigen remains unidentified. This record comes from a study of CD8+ T cells in alopecia areata. Study background: The drug, oral tofacitinib, was given to treated patients at 5 to 10 mg twice daily. Study results and caveats: Affected lesional scalp, above all in alopecia totalis/universalis, was more clonal than normal scalp. Sequence data from scalp samples additionally include resident alphabeta T cells of normal skin.

The germline gives CDR1 MGHDK, CDR2 SYGVNS. With 6 bases removed from V and 7 bases from J, the gap between germline ends came to 12 bases. The CDR3 runs 12 residues. The sequencing template was cDNA reverse transcribed from extracted RNA. Method: immunoSEQ multiplex PCR; TCRdb's copy keeps in-frame clones and lacks some. The sample holds some 100,000 clones, around two fifths seen once. Sorting separated CD4+ and CD8+ T cells out of PBMCs. The specimen was CD4+ T cells sorted from blood. The chain joins TRBV25-1 to TRBJ1-2; the D is unclear. The receptor's source is a human donor with alopecia areata. The CDR3 DNA sequence: TGTGCCAGCAGATTAAGTTTCTCTGGCTACACCTTC. Translation gives CASRLSFSGYTF.